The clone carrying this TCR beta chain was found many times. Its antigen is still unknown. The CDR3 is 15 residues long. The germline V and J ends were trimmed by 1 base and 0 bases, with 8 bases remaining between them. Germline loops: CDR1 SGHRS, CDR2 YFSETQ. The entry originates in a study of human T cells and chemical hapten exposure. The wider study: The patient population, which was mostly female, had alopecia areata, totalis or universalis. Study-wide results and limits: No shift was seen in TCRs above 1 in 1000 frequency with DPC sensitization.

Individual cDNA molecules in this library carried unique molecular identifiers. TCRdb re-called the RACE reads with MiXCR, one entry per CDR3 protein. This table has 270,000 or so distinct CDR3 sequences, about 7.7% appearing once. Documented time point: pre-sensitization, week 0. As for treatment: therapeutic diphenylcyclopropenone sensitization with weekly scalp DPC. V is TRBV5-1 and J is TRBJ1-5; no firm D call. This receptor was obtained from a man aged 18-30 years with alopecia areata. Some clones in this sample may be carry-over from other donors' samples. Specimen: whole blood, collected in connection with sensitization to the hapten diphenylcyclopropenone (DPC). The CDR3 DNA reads TGCGCCAGCAGCTTGTCTTCGGATAGCAATCAGCCCCAGCATTTT. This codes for CASSLSSDSNQPQHF.